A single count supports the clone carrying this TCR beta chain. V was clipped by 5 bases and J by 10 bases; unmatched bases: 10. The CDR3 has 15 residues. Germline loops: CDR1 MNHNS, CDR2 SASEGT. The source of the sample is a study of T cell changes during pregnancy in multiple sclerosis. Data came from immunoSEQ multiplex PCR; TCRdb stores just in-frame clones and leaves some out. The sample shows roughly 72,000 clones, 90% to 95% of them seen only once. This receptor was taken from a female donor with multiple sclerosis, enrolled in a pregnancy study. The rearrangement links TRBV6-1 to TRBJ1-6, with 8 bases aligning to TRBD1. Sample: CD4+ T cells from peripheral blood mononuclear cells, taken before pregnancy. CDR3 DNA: TGTGCCAGCAGTCCCCAGACAGGGGCCTCCTCACCCCTCCACTTT. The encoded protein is CASSPQTGASSPLHF.